This TCR beta chain originates from a study of shared clonotypes between healthy human individuals. Sequenced by immunoSEQ multiplex PCR; TCRdb stores in-frame clones only, minus some. Found here are 2 million to 2.5 million clones, around 95% of them singletons; the top ten hold roughly 0.13%. The CDR3 runs 12 residues. The germline V gene encodes CDR1 SGHAT and CDR2 FQNNGV. Trimming removed 5 bases from V and 8 bases from J, with 10 bases in between. The specimen sequenced was naive CD4+ T cells sorted from blood. Described subset: CD45RA+ positively selected. V gene TRBV11-2 combines with J gene TRBJ2-1, with TRBD2 as a possible D gene (6 bases). The TCR comes from a man between 18 and 29 years old in good health. CDR3 sequence (DNA): TGTGCCAGCAGCAGCCGGAGGGATGAGCAGTTCTTC. This encodes CASSSRRDEQFF.